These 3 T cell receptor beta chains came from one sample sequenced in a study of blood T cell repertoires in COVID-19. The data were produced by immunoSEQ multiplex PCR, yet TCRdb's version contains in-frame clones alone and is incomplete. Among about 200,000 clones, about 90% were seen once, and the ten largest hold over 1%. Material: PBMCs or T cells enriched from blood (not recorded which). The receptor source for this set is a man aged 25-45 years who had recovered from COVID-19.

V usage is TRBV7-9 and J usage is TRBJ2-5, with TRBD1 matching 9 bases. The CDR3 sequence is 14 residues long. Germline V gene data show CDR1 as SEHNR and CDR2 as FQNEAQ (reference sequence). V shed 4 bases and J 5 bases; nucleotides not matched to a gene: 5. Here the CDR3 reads CASSSTGGLETQYF. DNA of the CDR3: TGTGCCAGCAGCTCAACAGGGGGCTTGGAGACCCAGTACTTC.

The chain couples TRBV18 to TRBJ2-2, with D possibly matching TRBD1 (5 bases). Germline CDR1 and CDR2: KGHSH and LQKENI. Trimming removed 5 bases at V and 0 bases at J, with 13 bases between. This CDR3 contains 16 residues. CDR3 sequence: CASSTQGPSNTGELFF. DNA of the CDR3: TGTGCCAGCTCAACCCAGGGTCCCTCGAACACCGGGGAGCTGTTTTTT.

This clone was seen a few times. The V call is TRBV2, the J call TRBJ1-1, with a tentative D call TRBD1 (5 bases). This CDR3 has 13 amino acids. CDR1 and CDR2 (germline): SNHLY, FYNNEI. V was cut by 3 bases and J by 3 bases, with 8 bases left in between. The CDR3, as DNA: TGTGCCAGCAGTGATAAGGGGTACACTGAAGCTTTCTTT. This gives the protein CASSDKGYTEAFF.